This entry describes one T cell receptor (beta chain). Its specificity is unknown. The read terminates 3 residues ahead of where the CDR3 ends, so the germline J gene completes it. Only in-frame clones appear in the TCRdb table, and some are missing; sequencing was by immunoSEQ multiplex PCR. Here the sample table reports around 21,000 clones. The sample originates from a study of T cells in women clearing cervical HPV infection. Overall study: Cases' blood sampling followed lesion detection by median approximately 150 days (90 to 200). Broader study findings: TRBV6-7 relative abundance averaged about 0.11% in cases and 0.15% to 0.2% in controls. CIN3+ cases had significantly higher TCR richness than controls; evenness did not differ.

CDR1 is DFQATT and CDR2 is SNEGSKA in the germline V gene (reference sequence). CDR3 length: 11 amino acids. Trimming removed 0 bases from V and 7 bases from J, with 6 bases in between. The V and J genes are TRBV20-1 and TRBJ2-5; D not resolved. This TCR derives from a woman aged 18-70 years with a cervical HPV16 infection that either progressed to CIN3+ or cleared (not recorded which). The sequencing sample was made of blood buffy coat. The DNA read from the CDR3 is TGCAGTGCTAGAGATAGGGCGACC. This translates into CSARDRAT. The CDR3 in full is CSARDRATQYF.